This T cell receptor (beta chain) was found in a study of T cell repertoires in cytomegalovirus infection. Turning to the study itself: An indication of both CMV infection and matching HLA type came from public TCR beta signatures. Study-level results: In two of eight donors, the top clonotype was HLA-C-restricted CMV-specific. Frequencies of public TCR beta families were cumulated, and this identified carriers of CMV plus the relevant HLA.

The length of the CDR3 is 16 residues. V lost 5 bases to trimming and J lost 0 bases, with 15 bases between them. The germline gives CDR1 SGHTA, CDR2 FQGNSA. TCRdb processed the reads anew with MiXCR; each CDR3 protein has one entry. Here the sample spans approximately 320,000 distinct CDR3 sequences, over 7.5% being singletons. This clonotype is categorized as medium-sized. Its matching antigen is unknown. This chain connects TRBV7-2 to TRBJ2-3; D call uncertain. The origin of this receptor is a human donor in good health (CMV status not recorded). Some clones in this sample may be carry-over from other donors' samples. The material sequenced was PBMCs. The DNA of the CDR3 is TGTGCCAGCAGCCTGGTCGTATCCCCTAGCACAGATACGCAGTATTTT. Amino acids: CASSLVVSPSTDTQYF. The complete variable domain, with remaining parts taken from reference TRBV7-2 and TRBJ2-3, reads GAGVSQSPSNKVTEKGKDVELRCDPISGHTALYWYRQSLGQGLEFLIYFQGNSAPDKSGLPSDRFSAERTGGSVSTLTIQRTQQEDSAVYLCASSLVVSPSTDTQYFGPGTRLTVL.